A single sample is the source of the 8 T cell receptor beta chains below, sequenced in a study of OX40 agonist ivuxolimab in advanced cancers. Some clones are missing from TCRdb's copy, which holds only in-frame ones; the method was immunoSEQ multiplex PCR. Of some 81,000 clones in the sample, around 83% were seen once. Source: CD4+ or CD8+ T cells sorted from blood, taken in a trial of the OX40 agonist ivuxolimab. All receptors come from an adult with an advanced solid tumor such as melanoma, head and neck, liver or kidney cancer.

The DNA of the CDR3 is TGTGCCATCAGCGCCTCCGGGGGAGGGCTCCAAGAGACCCAGTACTTC. Its translation: CAISASGGGLQETQYF. V gene TRBV10-3 combines with J gene TRBJ2-5; 7 nucleotides match TRBD2. Germline CDR1 is ENHRY and CDR2 is SYGVKD. V trimming: 6 bases; J trimming: 1 base; junction bases outside the gene matches: 11. The CDR3 covers 16 residues.

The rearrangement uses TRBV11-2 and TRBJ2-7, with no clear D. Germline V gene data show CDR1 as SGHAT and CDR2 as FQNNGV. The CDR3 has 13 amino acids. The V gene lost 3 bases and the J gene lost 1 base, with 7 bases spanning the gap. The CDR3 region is CASSLWGSYEQYF. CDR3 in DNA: TGTGCCAGCAGCTTGTGGGGATCCTACGAGCAGTACTTC.

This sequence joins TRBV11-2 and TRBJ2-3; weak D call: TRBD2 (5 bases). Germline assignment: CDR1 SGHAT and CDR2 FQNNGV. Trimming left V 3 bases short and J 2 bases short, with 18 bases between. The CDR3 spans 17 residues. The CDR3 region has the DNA TGTGCCAGCAGCTTCGGCCCCTATAGCGAGTCCACAGATACGCAGTATTTT. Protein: CASSFGPYSESTDTQYF.

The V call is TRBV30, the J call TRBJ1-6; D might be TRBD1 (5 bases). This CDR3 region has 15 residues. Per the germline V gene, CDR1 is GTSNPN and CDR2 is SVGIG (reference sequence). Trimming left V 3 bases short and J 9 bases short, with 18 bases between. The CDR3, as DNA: TGTGCCTGGAGCGCTCTCGGGGGGGGTAGTTCACCCCTCCACTTT. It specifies CAWSALGGGSSPLHF.

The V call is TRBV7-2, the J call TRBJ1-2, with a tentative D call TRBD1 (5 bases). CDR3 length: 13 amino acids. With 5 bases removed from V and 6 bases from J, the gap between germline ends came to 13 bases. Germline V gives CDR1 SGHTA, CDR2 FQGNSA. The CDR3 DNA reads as TGTGCCAGCAGCCTCCGGGGCGGGGATGGCTACACCTTC. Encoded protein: CASSLRGGDGYTF.

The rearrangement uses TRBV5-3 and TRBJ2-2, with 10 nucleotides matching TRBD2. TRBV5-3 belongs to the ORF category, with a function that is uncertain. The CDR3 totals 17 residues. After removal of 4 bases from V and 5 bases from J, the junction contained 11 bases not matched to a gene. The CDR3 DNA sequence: TGTGCCAGAAGCCACCCAGCGGGGGGGCCTGGGACCGGGGAGCTGTTTTTT. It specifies CARSHPAGGPGTGELFF.

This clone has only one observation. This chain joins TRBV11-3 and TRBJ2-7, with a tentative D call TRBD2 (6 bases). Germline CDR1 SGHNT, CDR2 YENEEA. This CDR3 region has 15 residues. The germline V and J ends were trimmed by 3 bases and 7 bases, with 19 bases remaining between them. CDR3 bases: TGTGCCAGCAGCTTTCGCGGGAAGGGAGAAGGGGAGCAGTACTTC. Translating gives CASSFRGKGEGEQYF.

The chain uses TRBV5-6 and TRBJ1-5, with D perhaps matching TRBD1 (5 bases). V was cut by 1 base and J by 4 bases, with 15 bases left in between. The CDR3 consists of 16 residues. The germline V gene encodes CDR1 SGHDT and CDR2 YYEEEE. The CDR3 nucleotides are TGTGCCAGCAGCTTGTCCTCAGGGAGCAATAATCAGCCCCAGCATTTT. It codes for CASSLSSGSNNQPQHF.